This TCR beta chain was recorded in a study of response to subunit inactivated influenza vaccine. The germline gives CDR1 MDHEN, CDR2 SYDVKM. The junction had 10 bases not matched to a gene; V was cut back by 6 bases and J by 0 bases. This CDR3 is 17 amino acids long. Findings and limits, study-wide: It was suggested by the authors that few new T cells are recruited by each seasonal influenza vaccination.

This clonotype is a singleton in its sample. Its antigen is not identified. Via MiXCR, TCRdb re-called the RT-PCR reads, giving one row per CDR3 protein. The profile shows around 320,000 distinct CDR3 sequences, roughly 20% of them singletons. The V gene is TRBV28, the J gene TRBJ2-4, with 8 bases that match TRBD1. Sequences were derived from PBMCs from blood, sampled less than 22 months after vaccination. The clonotype was recovered from a man between 50 and 75 years old who received an inactivated influenza vaccine. The CDR3, as DNA: TGTGCCAGCAGGCCCCTGACAGGGGCCCCAGCCAAAAACATTCAGTACTTC. Protein: CASRPLTGAPAKNIQYF.